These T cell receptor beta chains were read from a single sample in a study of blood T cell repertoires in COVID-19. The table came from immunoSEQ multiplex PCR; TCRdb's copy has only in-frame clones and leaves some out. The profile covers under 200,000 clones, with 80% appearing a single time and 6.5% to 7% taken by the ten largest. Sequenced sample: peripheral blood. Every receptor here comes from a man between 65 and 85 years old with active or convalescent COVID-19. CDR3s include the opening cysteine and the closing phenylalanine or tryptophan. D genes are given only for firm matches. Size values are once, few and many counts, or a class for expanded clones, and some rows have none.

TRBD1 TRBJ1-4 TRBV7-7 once TGTGCCAGCAGCTTAGTGGACAGGGGAGAAAAACTGTTTTTT CASSLVDRGEKLFF
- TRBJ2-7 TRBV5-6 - TGTGCCAGCAGCGACTACAGATTCTCCTACGAGCAGTACTTC CASSDYRFSYEQYF
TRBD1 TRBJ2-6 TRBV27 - TGTGCCAGCAGCACGACAGGGCCAAAGAGCTCTGGGGCCAACGTCCTGACTTTC CASSTTGPKSSGANVLTF
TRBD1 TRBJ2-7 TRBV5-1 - TGCGCCAGCAGCACCGGACAGGGCTACGAGCAGTACTTC CASSTGQGYEQYF
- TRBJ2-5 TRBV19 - TGTGCCAGTAGTATCCCCCAGGGGACCCAAGAGACCCAGTACTTC CASSIPQGTQETQYF
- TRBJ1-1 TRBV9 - TGTGCCAGCAGCGGAGGCCAGGGGAAGACTGAAGCTTTCTTT CASSGGQGKTEAFF
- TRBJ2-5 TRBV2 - TGTGCCAGCAGATCAGGACACCCGTACCAAGAGACCCAGTACTTC CASRSGHPYQETQYF
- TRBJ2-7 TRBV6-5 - TGTGCCAGCAGTTACTCGAGGCAAGCTGGGGAGCAGTACTTC CASSYSRQAGEQYF
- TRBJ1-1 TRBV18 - TGTGCCAGCTCCCCCAACCAGGGTGAATGGAACACTGAAGCTTTCTTT CASSPNQGEWNTEAFF
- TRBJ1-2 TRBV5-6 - TGTGCCAGCAGCGGCGGCAGCGGGCTATTGGATGGCTACACCTTC CASSGGSGLLDGYTF
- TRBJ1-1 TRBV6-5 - TGTGCCAGCAGTTACCGCGGGGCTGAAGCTTTCTTT CASSYRGAEAFF
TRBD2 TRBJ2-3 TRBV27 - TGTGCCACCAGAACTAGCGGGGAAGATACGCAGTATTTT CATRTSGEDTQYF
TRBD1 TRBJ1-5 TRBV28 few TGTGCCAGCATCACAGGACAGGGCTGGGCTCAGCCCCAGCATTTT CASITGQGWAQPQHF
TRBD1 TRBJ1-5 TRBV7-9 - TGTGCCAGCAGCAACGACAGGGTGAGTCCTAGCCGGCAGCCCCAGCATTTT CASSNDRVSPSRQPQHF
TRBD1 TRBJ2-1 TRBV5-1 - TGCGCCAGCAGCTTAGGGACAGCCAACAATGAGCAGTTCTTC CASSLGTANNEQFF
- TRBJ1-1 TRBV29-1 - TGCAGCGTTTCTCTTCCAACAGTGAACACTGAAGCTTTCTTT CSVSLPTVNTEAFF
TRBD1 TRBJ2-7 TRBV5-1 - TGCGCCAGCAGCTCCGGACAGGGGGGATACGAGCAGTACTTC CASSSGQGGYEQYF
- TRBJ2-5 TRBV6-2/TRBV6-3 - TGTGCCAGCAGTCACCGGGACAGCGGGGAGACCCAGTACTTC CASSHRDSGETQYF
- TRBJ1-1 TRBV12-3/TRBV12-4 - TGTGCCAGCAGTCCTCCAGAGAACACTGAAGCTTTCTTT CASSPPENTEAFF
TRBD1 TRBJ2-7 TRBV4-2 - TGTGCCAGCAGCCAAGATGCGACAGGGGGTTTTGAACATTACGAGCAGTACTTC CASSQDATGGFEHYEQYF
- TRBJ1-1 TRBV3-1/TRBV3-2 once TGTGCCAGCAGCATGAGGGCACCCCACACTGAAGCTTTCTTT CASSMRAPHTEAFF
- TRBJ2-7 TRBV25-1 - TGTGCCAGCAGCAAGATGGGGAGTGACGAGCAGTACTTC CASSKMGSDEQYF
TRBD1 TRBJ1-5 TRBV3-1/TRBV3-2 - TGTGCCAGCAGCCAAGAGGGACAGGCGGCAAATGGCAATCAGCCCCAGCATTTT CASSQEGQAANGNQPQHF
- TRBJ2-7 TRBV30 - TGTGCCTGGAGTCCATCTTCAATCAGGGGTGATTGGTTCTACGAGCAGTACTTC CAWSPSSIRGDWFYEQYF
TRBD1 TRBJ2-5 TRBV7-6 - TGTGCCAGCAGCTTCGGGACAGAAAAAGAGACCCAGTACTTC CASSFGTEKETQYF
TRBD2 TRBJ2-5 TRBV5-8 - TGTGCCAGCAGCTTGGCCGTTAGCGGGAGGGCCGGAGAGACCCAGTACTTC CASSLAVSGRAGETQYF
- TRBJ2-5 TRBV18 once TGTGCCAGCTCACCGGCCACTGCTCGGGTAGAGACCCAGTACTTC CASSPATARVETQYF
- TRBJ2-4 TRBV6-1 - TGTGCCAGCAGTGAGAGGACAGGGAGGGGAATAGCCAAAAACATTCAGTACTTC CASSERTGRGIAKNIQYF
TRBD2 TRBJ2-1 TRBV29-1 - TGCAGCGTCGCCAGGGGGACTAGCGGGAGGCGAAAGGGCAATGAGCAGTTCTTC CSVARGTSGRRKGNEQFF
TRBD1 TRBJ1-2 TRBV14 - TGTGCCAGCAGCCAAATCGGGGGGGACAGTAGCGGCTACACCTTC CASSQIGGDSSGYTF
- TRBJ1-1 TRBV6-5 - TGTGCCACGGTGGAGGGCGGAACTGAAGCTTTCTTT CATVEGGTEAFF
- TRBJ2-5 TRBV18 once TGTGCCAGCTCACCACGCTCAGGGGCCGCGGAGACCCAGTACTTC CASSPRSGAAETQYF
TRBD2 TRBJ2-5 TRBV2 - TGTGCCAGCAGCCTACTAGCGGGGGGGGGAGAGACCCAGTACTTC CASSLLAGGGETQYF
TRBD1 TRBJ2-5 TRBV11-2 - TGTGCCAGCAGCCAGACACCCGGGACAGAAGAGACCCAGTACTTC CASSQTPGTEETQYF
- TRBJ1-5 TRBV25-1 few TGTGCCAGCAGTGAATATACGGTCGAGCAGCCCCAGCATTTT CASSEYTVEQPQHF
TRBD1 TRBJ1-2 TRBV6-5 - TGTGCCAGCAGTTACACCTCGCCAGGGACAGGGGGCTACTACACCTTC CASSYTSPGTGGYYTF
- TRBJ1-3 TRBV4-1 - TGCGCCAGCAGCCACCAAGTTTTGCGGGCAGCCGGAAACACCATATATTTT CASSHQVLRAAGNTIYF
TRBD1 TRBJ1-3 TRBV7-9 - TGTGCCAGCAGCCCTAGGGGGCTACAGGGGGCAAGAGGAAACACCATATATTTT CASSPRGLQGARGNTIYF
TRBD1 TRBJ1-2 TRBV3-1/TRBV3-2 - TGTGCCAGCACCCTCAGGGGGCCAGGGGGACAAGGGGGCTACACCTTC CASTLRGPGGQGGYTF
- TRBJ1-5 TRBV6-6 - TGTGCCAGCAGCCCACCAGGGGACACAAGCAATCAGCCCCAGCATTTT CASSPPGDTSNQPQHF
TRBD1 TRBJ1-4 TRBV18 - TGTGCCAGCTCATCAACAAAGGGACAGGTATCCCATTTTTTT CASSSTKGQVSHFF
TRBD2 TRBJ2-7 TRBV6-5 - TGTGCCAGCAGTTCTCAGGGAGGGAGGGCCTACGAGCAGTACTTC CASSSQGGRAYEQYF